This T cell receptor beta chain was sequenced in a study of T-cell memory formation after mild COVID-19. Study-level results: CD4+ contracting clones were mainly CM and EM; CD8+ ones, EMRA. Proof of SARS-CoV-2 specificity was absent for the second-wave clones that crested on day 37.

V was trimmed by 4 bases and J by 5 bases, leaving 11 bases between them. The CDR3 contains 12 residues. Germline assignment: CDR1 DFQATT and CDR2 SNEGSKA (reference sequence). UMIs and sample barcodes were carried by the TCR alpha and TCR beta cDNA libraries that 5'RACE produced using constant-segment primers. Each CDR3 protein gets one entry after TCRdb re-called the 5' RACE reads with MiXCR. Of hundreds of thousands of distinct CDR3 sequences in the sample, approximately 15% are singletons; the top ten hold roughly 21%. A note on this clonotype: Antigen: not known.

The V call is TRBV20-1, the J call TRBJ2-5, with D unresolved. Material for sequencing was PBMCs or a T cell subset sorted from them (not recorded which). This clonotype was obtained from a man aged 18 to 29 who had mild COVID-19 (a few samples of this study predate the infection). Cell type and time point are not known. The CDR3 region has the DNA TGCAGTGCTACAAGGCACGAGGAGACCCAGTACTTC. Its protein is CSATRHEETQYF.